This entry lists 22 T cell receptor beta chains sequenced from one sample in a study of shared clonotypes between healthy human individuals. Naive CD8 cells were CD45RO-negative, positively selected for CCR7, excluding terminally differentiated effector memory CD45RA+ cells. Assay: immunoSEQ multiplex PCR; the TCRdb copy retains only in-frame clones and omits some. The sample contains about 2 million clones, about 94% of which appear only once. Input material: naive CD8+ T cells sorted from blood. These receptor sequences come from a man in his late teens or twenties in good health.

This clone was counted once. Additional DNA sequences in this sample encode the identical CDR3. This chain uses TRBV7-8 with TRBJ2-7; D gene uncertain. Trimming left V 3 bases short and J 2 bases short, with 8 bases between. Germline-derived CDR1 and CDR2 are SGHVS and FQNEAQ. CDR3 length equals 13 residues. DNA of the CDR3: TGTGCCAGCAGCTTCGGACGGACCTACGAGCAGTACTTC. Its translation is CASSFGRTYEQYF.

The chain combines TRBV29-1 with TRBJ2-1; D not resolved. The V end was cut by 7 bases, the J end by 0 bases, with 13 bases between. Germline-derived CDR1 and CDR2 are SQVTM and ANQGSEA. CDR3 length: 14 residues. In nucleotides, the CDR3 is TGCAGCGCCCCAACCGCGGTCTCCTACAATGAGCAGTTCTTC. Protein: CSAPTAVSYNEQFF.

The genes are TRBV9 and TRBJ2-3, with D possibly being TRBD2 (5 bases). V lost 0 bases and J 2 bases, leaving 13 bases between the germline ends. This CDR3 has 16 residues. Germline assignment: CDR1 SGDLS and CDR2 YYNGEE. As DNA, the CDR3 is TGTGCCAGCAGCGTAGAACCAGCGGAGGCCACAGATACGCAGTATTTT. Its translation: CASSVEPAEATDTQYF.

This chain links TRBV27 with TRBJ1-6; TRBD1 might be the D (5 bases). CDR3 length: 14 amino acids. CDR1 and CDR2 (germline): MNHEY, SMNVEV (reference sequence). Trimming removed 3 bases at V and 10 bases at J, with 13 bases between. The chain's CDR3 is CASSFGGFKSPLHF. The CDR3 coding sequence is TGTGCCAGCAGTTTCGGGGGATTTAAATCACCCCTCCACTTT.

This chain links TRBV5-1 with TRBJ2-7; 9 nucleotides match TRBD2. The V and J ends lost 1 base and 2 bases, in that order; junction bases with no gene match: 10. Germline CDR1 SGHRS, CDR2 YFSETQ. CDR3 size: 17 residues. The CDR3 DNA follows: TGCGCCAGCAGCTTGCAGGACTTAGCGGGAGTAACCTACGAGCAGTACTTC. It codes for CASSLQDLAGVTYEQYF.

The genes are TRBV30 and TRBJ2-7, with a weak D call TRBD1 (6 bases). V gave up 1 base and J gave up 3 bases, with 19 bases separating them. CDR3 length: 16 residues. The germline gives CDR1 GTSNPN, CDR2 SVGIG (reference sequence). The CDR3 loop is CAWSAPTTGTLYEQYF. Written as DNA, the CDR3 is TGTGCCTGGAGTGCCCCGACAACCGGGACACTCTACGAGCAGTACTTC.

This sequence joins TRBV19 and TRBJ2-1, with TRBD2 matching 11 bases. Germline trimming cut 11 bases from V and 6 bases from J; bases unmatched to any gene: 21. Germline lookup yields CDR1 LNHDA and CDR2 SQIVND (reference sequence). The length of the CDR3 is 18 residues. DNA for the CDR3: TGTGCCGTTACTGTAACTAGCGGGAGCGGACGAGGTGTCAATGAGCAGTTCTTC. This sequence encodes CAVTVTSGSGRGVNEQFF.

The chain links TRBV28 to TRBJ2-7; D call uncertain. The CDR3 is made up of 14 amino acids. The V end lost 3 bases, the J end lost 3 bases, and 12 bases lay between the germline ends. Germline values: CDR1 MDHEN, CDR2 SYDVKM. For the CDR3, the DNA is TGTGCCAGCAGTTTTGGGGTCCCGAGCTACGAGCAGTACTTC. It encodes CASSFGVPSYEQYF.

This chain uses TRBV6-1 with TRBJ2-1, with unresolved D. Germline CDR1 MNHNS, CDR2 SASEGT. With 1 base removed from V and 8 bases from J, the gap between germline ends came to 15 bases. The CDR3 runs 15 residues. CDR3 protein: CASSEGLGFLYEQFF. The CDR3 DNA reads as TGTGCCAGCAGTGAAGGGCTAGGGTTTCTCTATGAGCAGTTCTTC.

Details on this clone: Mismatch with germline at one junction end may stem from a read error. The rearrangement joins TRBV10-2 to TRBJ1-5; TRBD1 aligns across 7 bases. The CDR3 is made up of 15 amino acids. The V gene's germline CDR1 is WSHSY and CDR2 SAAADI. The CDR3 sequence: CASNETDRDNQPQHF. The CDR3, as DNA: TGCGCCAGCAATGAGACCGACAGGGACAATCAGCCCCAGCATTTT.

CDR3 DNA: TGTGCCAGTATGGAGGCGACAGGGGTCAATCAGCCCCAGCATTTT. Translating gives CASMEATGVNQPQHF. The J gene is TRBJ1-5, the V gene TRBV19, with TRBD1 matching over 8 bases. After removal of 7 bases from V and 3 bases from J, the junction contained 8 bases not matched to a gene. Germline V gene sequence: CDR1 LNHDA, CDR2 SQIVND (reference sequence). The CDR3 runs to 15 residues. Full variable domain (rest looked up from reference TRBV19 and TRBJ1-5): DGGITQSPKYLFRKEGQNVTLSCEQNLNHDAMYWYRQDPGQGLRLIYYSQIVNDFQKGDIAEGYSVSREKKESFPLTVTSAQKNPTAFYLCASMEATGVNQPQHFGDGTRLSIL.

The J gene is TRBJ2-7, the V gene TRBV16, with D perhaps matching TRBD1 (7 bases). Trimming removed 8 bases from V and 8 bases from J, with 19 bases in between. Per germline, CDR1 KGHSY and CDR2 FQNENV. This CDR3 spans 13 amino acids. CDR3 protein: CASGGTEPRKQYF. The CDR3 nucleotides are TGTGCCAGCGGAGGGACAGAACCTAGGAAGCAGTACTTC.

V is TRBV7-8 and J is TRBJ2-3; 11 bases match TRBD2. The CDR3 extends over 17 amino acids. Unmatched junction bases numbered 8, after V lost 1 base and J lost 5 bases. CDR1 and CDR2 from the germline V gene are SGHVS and FQNEAQ. The CDR3 spells CASSLGVAGGLQDTQYF. CDR3 nucleotides: TGTGCCAGCAGCTTAGGGGTAGCGGGGGGGCTGCAAGATACGCAGTATTTT.

This sequence joins TRBV27 and TRBJ2-7; no definite D call. Per the germline V gene, CDR1 is MNHEY and CDR2 is SMNVEV (reference sequence). The CDR3 contains 14 residues. Deletions cut 3 bases from V and 3 bases from J, with 12 bases between. Here the CDR3 reads CASSFGPDVYEQYF. For the CDR3, the DNA is TGTGCCAGCAGTTTTGGGCCGGACGTCTACGAGCAGTACTTC.

Remarks on this clone: The same CDR3 also results from other DNA sequences found in this sample. The J gene is TRBJ2-7, the V gene TRBV27; perhaps TRBD2 as D (7 bases). The CDR3 has 16 residues. Trimming took 0 bases from V and 1 from J, leaving 13 bases between them. Germline V gives CDR1 MNHEY, CDR2 SMNVEV (reference sequence). Here the CDR3 reads CASSLSAGAGSYEQYF. The CDR3 coding sequence is TGTGCCAGCAGTTTATCTGCGGGGGCTGGTTCCTACGAGCAGTACTTC.

The chain joins TRBV10-3 to TRBJ2-7; D may be TRBD2 (6 bases). Germline CDR1 is ENHRY and CDR2 is SYGVKD. V lost 2 bases and J lost 6, with 17 bases in between. The CDR3 length is 15 residues. This CDR3 is CAISELGGTKGEQYF. In DNA form, the CDR3 reads TGTGCCATCAGTGAGCTCGGGGGTACCAAAGGCGAGCAGTACTTC.

The CDR3: CASSFKIGSNYEQYF. CDR3 nucleotides: TGTGCCAGCAGCTTCAAAATCGGCTCGAACTACGAGCAGTACTTC. The V gene is TRBV13, the J gene TRBJ2-7; D unclear. The germline V and J ends were trimmed by 3 bases and 3 bases, with 15 bases remaining between them. Per the germline V gene, CDR1 is PRHDT and CDR2 is FYEKMQ (reference sequence). This CDR3 is 15 amino acids long.

CDR3 sequence (DNA): TGTGCCAGCAGCAGACCGCTAGACAGGAACGGCTACACCTTC. Amino acid sequence: CASSRPLDRNGYTF. The V and J genes are TRBV6-5 and TRBJ1-2; perhaps TRBD1 as D (6 bases). The V gene's germline CDR1 is MNHEY and CDR2 SVGAGI. CDR3 size: 14 residues. V lost 6 bases and J lost 8, with 19 bases in between.

V is TRBV5-6 and J is TRBJ2-5; 12 positions match TRBD1. The germline V gene has CDR1 SGHDT and CDR2 YYEEEE. The trim removed 0 bases at V and 4 bases at J, leaving 7 bases unmatched. This CDR3 has 17 amino acids. DNA for the CDR3: TGTGCCAGCAGCTTGGCCGGGTTGGGACAGGGGGCAGAGACCCAGTACTTC. Translated, it gives CASSLAGLGQGAETQYF. Together with reference TRBV5-6 and TRBJ2-5, the CDR3 gives the full variable domain: DAGVTQSPTHLIKTRGQQVTLRCSPKSGHDTVSWYQQALGQGPQFIFQYYEEEERQRGNFPDRFSGHQFPNYSSELNVNALLLGDSALYLCASSLAGLGQGAETQYFGPGTRLLVL.

V gene TRBV7-8 combines with J gene TRBJ2-7, with 10 bases fitting TRBD1. J lost 3 bases, V lost 3 bases, and 14 bases had no gene match. The CDR3 is 18 residues long. CDR1 SGHVS and CDR2 FQNEAQ come from the germline V gene. CDR3 sequence reads: CASSFGGTGAPLGYEQYF. As DNA, the CDR3 is TGTGCCAGCAGCTTCGGAGGGACAGGGGCCCCCTTGGGCTACGAGCAGTACTTC.

The chain carries TRBV9 and TRBJ1-2; a possible D gene is TRBD1 (6 bases). The germline gives CDR1 SGDLS, CDR2 YYNGEE. The CDR3 totals 15 residues. Between the trimmed V and J ends, which lost 4 bases and 7 bases, there was a span of 20 bases. CDR3 in DNA: TGTGCCAGCAGCCCTAGTCTTGGGGGGCAGATTGGCTACACCTTC. The encoded protein is CASSPSLGGQIGYTF.

Notes on this clone: The same CDR3 arises from other DNA sequences in this sample as well. This chain joins TRBV9 and TRBJ2-7, with 7 bases matching TRBD2. The germline V gene encodes CDR1 SGDLS and CDR2 YYNGEE. V gave up 0 bases and J gave up 0 bases; unmatched junction bases: 3. The CDR3 extends over 15 amino acids. The CDR3 protein is CASSVGGGDSYEQYF. The CDR3 coding sequence is TGTGCCAGCAGCGTAGGCGGGGGAGACTCCTACGAGCAGTACTTC.